A selection of T cell receptor beta chains follows, all from one sample in a study of blood T cell repertoires in COVID-19. The data were produced by immunoSEQ multiplex PCR, yet TCRdb's version contains in-frame clones alone and is incomplete. The table has just over 95,000 clones, less than 95% seen once. Sequenced input: peripheral blood. Receptors were obtained from a man aged 55 to 70 with acute or convalescent COVID-19. The CDR3 runs from the conserved cysteine through the conserved F or W. The order of the fields is clone size, V gene, J gene, D gene, CDR3 DNA, CDR3 protein. D genes are given only for firm matches. A clone size is listed for some rows: how often the clone was seen (once, few, many), or a class if it is expanded.

once,TRBV7-9,TRBJ1-2,-,TGTGCCAGCAGCTTAGGTCAGTCGGGACTTGGGGGCTACACCTTC,CASSLGQSGLGGYTF
few,TRBV19,TRBJ2-7,TRBD1,TGTGCCAGTAGTCCCGGGACAGGGGGCAGGTACGAGCAGTACTTC,CASSPGTGGRYEQYF
-,TRBV30,TRBJ2-3,-,TGTGCCTGGAGTAACGGGGAGGCGCAGTATTTT,CAWSNGEAQYF
-,TRBV27,TRBJ1-2,-,TGTGCCAGCAGTTTGATGGGGCAATCTACTGGCTACACCTTC,CASSLMGQSTGYTF
-,TRBV7-8,TRBJ1-2,-,TGTGCCAGCAGCCGAACCAGGGTGGACGGCTACACCTTC,CASSRTRVDGYTF
-,TRBV5-1,TRBJ1-3,-,TGCGCCAGCAAAATTTCGGGGGCTGGAAACACCATATATTTT,CASKISGAGNTIYF
once,TRBV15,TRBJ1-5,TRBD1,TGTGCCACCAGCAGAGGAACCGGGACAGATAGCAATCAGCCCCAGCATTTT,CATSRGTGTDSNQPQHF
-,TRBV2,TRBJ2-6,-,TGTGCCGGGTTTTCGGCGGGCGGGGCCAACGTCCTGACTTTC,CAGFSAGGANVLTF
-,TRBV6-5,TRBJ1-2,TRBD1,TGTGCCAGCAGCCCCCGGACAGGGGGCGGTGGCTACACCTTC,CASSPRTGGGGYTF
-,TRBV5-5,TRBJ1-6,TRBD1,TGTGCCAGCAGCTTGGAGGGGGCGGAATATTCACCCCTCCACTTT,CASSLEGAEYSPLHF
-,TRBV7-9,TRBJ2-5,TRBD1,TGTGCCAGCAGCTTAGGCAGGGGGCGAGGGGAGACCCAGTACTTC,CASSLGRGRGETQYF
-,TRBV2,TRBJ1-4,-,TGTGCCAGCAGTGTAAGCAGGGCGAATGAAAAACTGTTTTTT,CASSVSRANEKLFF
once,TRBV27,TRBJ2-1,TRBD1,TGTGCCAGCAGTAACACGACAGGGCATGAGCAGTTCTTC,CASSNTTGHEQFF
once,TRBV4-2,TRBJ2-7,TRBD2,TGTGCCAGCAGCCAAAGGATGGGATCTAGGGAGCGGGGATCCGGCGAGCAGTACTTC,CASSQRMGSRERGSGEQYF
-,TRBV10-1,TRBJ2-1,-,TGCGCCAGCAGTGAGTCCGCGGCTTTCAATGAGCAGTTCTTC,CASSESAAFNEQFF
-,TRBV27,TRBJ1-4,-,TGTGCCAGCAGTTTAGGGCAGCCCTCAACTAATGAAAAACTGTTTTTT,CASSLGQPSTNEKLFF
-,TRBV10-3,TRBJ1-2,TRBD1,TGTGCCATCAGTGAAGCCGCCGGGACAGGGAAGGGGTATGGCTACACCTTC,CAISEAAGTGKGYGYTF
-,TRBV19,TRBJ2-7,TRBD1,TGTGCCAGTAGTGCCCGACAGGGGTACGAGCAGTACTTC,CASSARQGYEQYF
-,TRBV29-1,TRBJ2-3,-,TGCAGCGTTGCTTCGACAGCATACACAGATACGCAGTATTTT,CSVASTAYTDTQYF
-,TRBV5-1,TRBJ1-2,TRBD1,TGCGCCAGCAGCCTCACGGGACAGGAACTGAACTATGGCTACACCTTC,CASSLTGQELNYGYTF
-,TRBV10-3,TRBJ2-1,TRBD1,TGTGCCATCAGGATGACAGGGTTGAGGAACAATGAGCAGTTCTTC,CAIRMTGLRNNEQFF
-,TRBV7-2,TRBJ2-4,-,TGTGCCAGCAGCATCGGTCAGGGTTTAGGGGCCAAAAACATTCAGTACTTC,CASSIGQGLGAKNIQYF
-,TRBV2,TRBJ2-1,TRBD2,TGTGCCAGCAGTGGGACTAGCGGGGGGCCCAATGAGCAGTTCTTC,CASSGTSGGPNEQFF
-,TRBV19,TRBJ2-3,-,TGTGCCAGTAGTCTGGAGGGGTCAGGACTGGGCGCAGATACGCAGTATTTT,CASSLEGSGLGADTQYF